This T cell receptor beta chain was captured in a study of memory CD4+ T cells and cytomegalovirus serostatus (dated by TCRdb to about 2019). The study in broad terms: The cohort comprised around 35 healthy Belgian adults, 9 CMV seropositive and roughly 25 CMV seronegative. To replicate a published TCR-based CMV serostatus classifier, the study sequenced CD4+ memory TCRbeta repertoires from a Belgian cohort whose cytomegalovirus serostatus was known.

Study-wide findings and limitations: Of around 160 previously reported CMV-associated TCRbeta sequences, 55 to 75 appeared in the CD4+ memory repertoires, each in one to five individuals. CMV serostatus prediction reached a median bootstrapped AUC of roughly 0.95 with the original framework and 0.85 to 0.91 with a US-trained random forest. The results were interpreted as suggesting that the CMV-associated TCR signature is largely present in the CD4+ memory repertoire. On the Belgian cohort, the classifier based on the original framework reached a median bootstrapped AUC of approximately 0.95, with a 95% CI of 0.76-1.00. Only CD4+CD45RO+ memory cells were sequenced, in contrast to the original study, which included naive and memory CD4+ and CD8+ populations.

Notes on this clone: The antigen it binds to is not known. Per-base qualities were not stored, and no clone one base away is much larger.

Single viable CD3+CD4+CD8-CD45RO+ cells were sorted as memory CD4+ T cells on a FACSAria II. CMV serostatus was determined with a Roche Elecsys assay detecting serum IgG against CMV pp150, pp28, p38 and p52. After thawing, total CD4+ T cells were enriched by positive selection with CD4 magnetic microbeads. The samples came from a different study that was designed specifically to examine the CD4+ T cell memory repertoire. Peripheral blood mononuclear cells were isolated and cryopreserved following standard operating procedures; serum was stored at -80 °C. CD3-PerCP (BW264/56), CD4-APC (RPA-T4), CD45RO-PE (UCHT1) and CD8-Pacific Orange (3B5) antibodies were used for staining, and non-viable cells were excluded with Sytox blue. V sheds 0 bases and J sheds 10 bases, leaving 11 bases between their ends. Inclusive of the bounding cysteine and phenylalanine, the CDR3 is 13 residues long. Of the read, only the CDR3 DNA is kept; its 39 bases are in frame from base 1. CDR1 is given as SGHRS and CDR2 as YFSETQ, both from the germline V gene.

Genomic DNA was extracted from sorted cells with the Quick-DNA Microprep Kit. TCRbeta DNA was amplified with the immunoSEQ hsTCRbeta kit following the manufacturer's protocol. An Illumina MiSeq instrument was used to sequence the TCRbeta libraries. The authors processed their data as follows. Following removal of out-of-frame sequences, 2 million to 2.5 million distinct TCRbeta sequences were retained, with an average of approximately 69,000 per individual. Two values were used to score each individual: the count of 164 previously reported CMV-associated TCRbeta sequences and the total count of productive distinct TCRbeta sequences. A beta-binomial model was reimplemented in Python, and scikit-learn random forests with default parameters were trained on data from the US cohort. On the Belgian cohort, classifier performance was reported as the median AUC, along with percentile confidence intervals, across 10,000 bootstrap iterations. TCRdb limited this immuneACCESS table to in-frame rearrangements with V and J called. A share of clones is missing; checked studies link under half to unresolved V genes, and the rest is unexplained. The V and J calls and clone size are taken from that table; D and trimming were inferred from the DNA. The sample table records tens of thousands of clones; approximately 80% of these occur just once. The ten largest clones represent 0.9% to 1.2% of the sample.

This receptor chain uses TRBV5-1 and TRBJ2-1; the D element could tentatively be TRBD1 or TRBD2, as 5 bases agree for each. The sequencing input was memory CD4+ T cells from blood. This TCR was recovered from an adult in good health and CMV-seronegative. The CDR3 sequence is CASSLVPEGEQFF. In nucleotides, the sequence is TGCGCCAGCAGCTTGGTTCCCGAGGGGGAGCAGTTCTTC.